One sample yielded the 22 T cell receptor beta chains listed below, sequenced in a study of post-analysis software for immune sequencing data. Antigens of these TCRs are unknown. Notes on the study in general: TRBV5-6, TRBV5-1 and TRBV20-1 belonged to a set of about 5 TRBV segments that were more frequent in patients than controls.

The library was made from cDNA and included unique molecular identifiers. TCRdb re-analysed the PCR reads in MiXCR, keeping a single row per CDR3 protein. The data hold some 700,000 distinct CDR3 sequences, with more than 50% observed a single time. Sequenced: blood. Receptors were obtained from a girl aged 2-10 years with multiple sclerosis.

This clonotype was seen more than once but under ten times. The rearrangement joins TRBV5-1 to TRBJ2-7; the D is unclear. Trimming stripped 0 bases from V and 2 bases from J, with 9 bases between. Germline loops: CDR1 SGHRS, CDR2 YFSETQ. CDR3 length: 14 amino acids. CDR3 amino acids: CASSLAAETYEQYF. For the CDR3, the DNA is TGCGCCAGCAGCTTGGCCGCGGAGACCTACGAGCAGTACTTC.

The chain has TRBV29-1 and TRBJ2-1; 13 bases line up with TRBD2. This CDR3 has 14 amino acids. Germline loops: CDR1 SQVTM, CDR2 ANQGSEA. With 2 bases clipped from V and 10 bases from J, the junction kept 5 bases outside the gene matches. CDR3 DNA: TGCAGCGTTGAAACTAGCGGGGGGGCTGGGGAGCAGTTCTTC. This gives the protein CSVETSGGAGEQFF.

The chain recombines TRBV7-2 with TRBJ2-1; 12 bases are shared with TRBD2. Germline V gives CDR1 SGHTA, CDR2 FQGNSA. This CDR3 is 19 amino acids long. J was trimmed by 4 bases and V by 5 bases; bases with no gene match: 15. The CDR3 reads CASSTKGLAGPSPYNEQFF. The CDR3 DNA follows: TGTGCCAGCAGCACCAAAGGACTAGCGGGACCGAGCCCTTACAATGAGCAGTTCTTC.

In its sample, this clonotype was seen a few times. This chain uses TRBV25-1 with TRBJ2-7, with a weak D call TRBD1 (5 bases). The CDR3 extends over 14 amino acids. V was pared by 2 bases and J by 5 bases, with 13 bases between. From germline, CDR1 is MGHDK and CDR2 SYGVNS. CDR3 in amino acids: CASSEMGWGHEQYF. The CDR3 DNA reads TGTGCCAGCAGTGAAATGGGTTGGGGCCACGAGCAGTACTTC.

The chain joins TRBV13 to TRBJ1-5; D call uncertain. With 0 bases removed from V and 2 bases from J, the gap between germline ends came to 8 bases. The CDR3 has 15 residues. Germline V gene lookup returns CDR1 PRHDT and CDR2 FYEKMQ (reference sequence). The CDR3 coding sequence is TGTGCCAGCAGCTTAGGCCCGGACGGCAATCAGCCCCAGCATTTT. Translating gives CASSLGPDGNQPQHF.

This clonotype turned up a few times. The CDR3 sequence: CASSYTIAFSTDTQYF. In DNA, the CDR3 is TGTGCCAGCAGTTACACAATAGCGTTTAGCACAGATACGCAGTATTTT. The chain recombines TRBV6-5 with TRBJ2-3, with TRBD2 as a possible D gene (5 bases). Germline values: CDR1 MNHEY, CDR2 SVGAGI. CDR3 length: 16 residues. The V gene lost 2 bases and the J gene lost 0 bases, with 12 bases spanning the gap.

The rearrangement links TRBV10-2 to TRBJ2-5; D remains unclear. The J call may be mistaken, given a closer DNA end match to TRBJ2-7. Germline CDR1 is WSHSY and CDR2 is SAAADI. The CDR3 runs 13 residues. In DNA form, the CDR3 reads TGCGCCAGCAGTGATCAGCAGACCTACGAGCAGTACTTC. It is translated as CASSDQQTYEQYF.

V gene TRBV6-6 combines with J gene TRBJ1-2; no reliable D call. The CDR3 is made up of 12 amino acids. The V end was cut by 2 bases, the J end by 8 bases, with 9 bases between. Germline V gene lookup returns CDR1 MNHNY and CDR2 SVGAGI (reference sequence). The CDR3 bases are TGTGCCAGCAGTTACGGGGAACGAGGCTACACCTTC. This translates into CASSYGERGYTF.

This chain joins TRBV6-5 and TRBJ1-1; D is ambiguous. CDR1 MNHEY and CDR2 SVGAGI come from the germline V gene. V was pared by 8 bases and J by 0 bases, with 7 bases between. CDR3 length: 12 residues. This CDR3 reads CASRKLNTEAFF. The CDR3 region has the DNA TGTGCCAGCCGAAAGCTGAACACTGAAGCTTTCTTT.

This CDR3 is CASSIGQAYGYTF. The CDR3, as DNA: TGTGCCAGCAGCATAGGACAGGCCTATGGCTACACCTTC. The chain links TRBV6-5 to TRBJ1-2, with 7 bases that match TRBD1. The germline gives CDR1 MNHEY, CDR2 SVGAGI. This CDR3 comprises 13 residues. J gave up 4 bases and V 6 bases, and 5 bases lay outside the gene matches.

CDR3 bases: TGTGCCAGCAGTTTCTATCCCCCCAGGGGGTATGGCTACACCTTC. Residues: CASSFYPPRGYGYTF. The rearrangement uses TRBV27 and TRBJ1-2; 7 bases are a match to TRBD1. V lost 3 bases and J lost 5; bases outside the gene matches: 9. This CDR3 is 15 amino acids long. Germline V gene data show CDR1 as MNHEY and CDR2 as SMNVEV (reference sequence).

The chain couples TRBV6-5 to TRBJ2-4; D perhaps matches TRBD2 (5 bases). Germline V gives CDR1 MNHEY, CDR2 SVGAGI. The V end lost 4 bases, the J end lost 13 bases, and 17 bases lay between the germline ends. The CDR3 covers 13 residues. The CDR3 reads CASSSPGSGEQYF. CDR3 bases: TGTGCCAGCAGTTCTCCTGGGTCCGGGGAGCAGTACTTC.

This clonotype was recorded once. The genes are TRBV7-7 and TRBJ2-1; no firm D call. Per the germline V gene, CDR1 is SSHAT and CDR2 is FNYEAQ (reference sequence). V was trimmed by 3 bases and J by 7 bases, leaving 10 bases between them. The CDR3 spans 13 residues. As DNA, the CDR3 is TGTGCCAGCAGCTTTTACGGTATGAATGAGCAGTTCTTC. This gives the protein CASSFYGMNEQFF.

The J gene is TRBJ1-1, the V gene TRBV7-8, with a tentative D call TRBD1 (5 bases). Between the trimmed V and J ends, which lost 3 bases and 4 bases, there was a span of 15 bases. Germline CDR1 SGHVS, CDR2 FQNEAQ. This CDR3 has 15 residues. CDR3 amino acids: CASSLRDRRLTEAFF. In DNA, the CDR3 is TGTGCCAGCAGCTTGCGGGACCGACGGCTCACTGAAGCTTTCTTT.

This clonotype occurred a few times. This chain joins TRBV15 and TRBJ1-2; D is undetermined. Germline V gives CDR1 LNHNV, CDR2 YYDKDF (reference sequence). The V and J ends lost 2 bases and 8 bases respectively, with 18 bases between them. This CDR3 is built from 15 residues. CDR3 protein: CATSRPSDGRSGYTF. The CDR3 region has the DNA TGTGCCACCAGCAGACCCTCCGACGGACGGTCGGGCTACACCTTC.

This chain links TRBV10-1 with TRBJ2-3, with D hard to call. V was clipped by 4 bases and J by 3 bases, with 8 bases between them. CDR1 and CDR2 from the germline V gene are WNHNN and SYGVQD (reference sequence). This CDR3 spans 13 amino acids. CDR3 bases: TGCGCCAGCAGTGGATGGCAGACAGATACGCAGTATTTT. It encodes CASSGWQTDTQYF.

V gene TRBV6-2 or TRBV6-3 combines with J gene TRBJ2-1, with 8 bases lining up with TRBD2. Germline V gene sequence: CDR1 MNHEY, CDR2 SVGEGT. The CDR3 covers 17 residues. V was pared by 1 base and J by 5 bases, with 10 bases of the junction left unmatched. The CDR3 spells CASSYWTGGPQNNEQFF. CDR3 bases: TGTGCCAGCAGTTACTGGACGGGAGGGCCACAGAACAATGAGCAGTTCTTC.

The rearrangement uses TRBV29-1 and TRBJ2-7; D possibly uses TRBD1 or TRBD2 (5 bases each). The end of the DNA fits TRBJ2-5 better, so the J call may be wrong. CDR3 length: 14 amino acids. Germline V lookup: CDR1 SQVTM, CDR2 ANQGSEA. The DNA of the CDR3 is TGCAGCGTTGCAAGGGGAGACTATCGGGGGACCCAGTACTTC. Translated, it gives CSVARGDYRGTQYF.

V and J are TRBV10-3 and TRBJ2-5; D perhaps matches TRBD1 (5 bases). V lost 2 bases to trimming and J lost 1 base, with 8 bases between them. CDR1 and CDR2 (germline): ENHRY, SYGVKD. The CDR3 runs to 14 residues. CDR3 region: CAISEGAVQETQYF. CDR3 bases: TGTGCCATCAGTGAGGGGGCAGTCCAAGAGACCCAGTACTTC.

This chain joins TRBV4-1 and TRBJ2-2, with a possible D match to TRBD2 (6 bases). Germline V gives CDR1 MGHRA, CDR2 YSYEKL. The CDR3 loop spans 17 amino acids. V was shortened by 0 bases and J by 1 base, with 12 bases between the two germline ends. CDR3 in DNA: TGCGCCAGCAGCCAAGAGACAAGCGGGCTGAACACCGGGGAGCTGTTTTTT. Translated: CASSQETSGLNTGELFF.

This chain connects TRBV20-1 to TRBJ2-1, with TRBD2 matching over 8 bases. Per germline, CDR1 DFQATT and CDR2 SNEGSKA (reference sequence). This CDR3 has 12 residues. Trimming removed 2 bases from V and 6 bases from J; junction bases left unmatched: 0. CDR3 sequence: CSARSGSNEQFF. CDR3 bases: TGCAGTGCTAGAAGCGGGAGCAATGAGCAGTTCTTC.

The rearrangement links TRBV4-1 to TRBJ2-1; the match to TRBD2 covers 12 bases. The CDR3 has 17 amino acids. The trim removed 1 base at V and 8 bases at J, leaving 9 bases unmatched. Per germline, CDR1 MGHRA and CDR2 YSYEKL. CDR3 in amino acids: CASSQAGLAGRSDEQFF. DNA for the CDR3: TGCGCCAGCAGCCAAGCCGGACTAGCGGGACGTTCCGATGAGCAGTTCTTC.